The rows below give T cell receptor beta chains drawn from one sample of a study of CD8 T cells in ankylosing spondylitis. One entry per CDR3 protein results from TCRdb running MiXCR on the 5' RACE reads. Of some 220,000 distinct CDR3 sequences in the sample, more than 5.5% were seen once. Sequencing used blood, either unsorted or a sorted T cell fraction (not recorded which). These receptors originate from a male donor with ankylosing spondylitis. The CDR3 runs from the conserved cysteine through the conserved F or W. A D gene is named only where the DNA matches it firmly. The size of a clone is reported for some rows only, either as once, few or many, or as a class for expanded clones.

CSASDRSSNQPQHF,TGCAGTGCTAGTGACCGAAGTAGCAATCAGCCCCAGCATTTT,14,TRBV20-1,many,.,TRBJ1-5
CSVRAGTPDTGELFF,TGCAGCGTTAGGGCCGGGACACCCGACACCGGGGAGCTGTTTTTT,15,TRBV29-1,many,.,TRBJ2-2
CASIDPQGGSANEKLFF,TGCGCCAGCATTGACCCACAGGGTGGGTCAGCTAATGAAAAACTGTTTTTT,17,TRBV10-1,.,.,TRBJ1-4
CAIRTGRSSYEQYF,TGTGCCATCAGGACGGGAAGGAGCTCCTACGAGCAGTACTTC,14,TRBV10-3,many,.,TRBJ2-7
CASSLTLAGGDEQFF,TGTGCCAGCAGTTTAACACTAGCGGGAGGCGATGAGCAGTTCTTC,15,TRBV28,many,TRBD2,TRBJ2-1
CASRAGGPGYNEQFF,TGTGCCAGCAGGGCGGGAGGGCCTGGTTACAATGAGCAGTTCTTC,15,TRBV27,few,TRBD2,TRBJ2-1
CASSPLAGNQETQYF,TGTGCCAGCAGTCCGCTAGCGGGAAATCAAGAGACCCAGTACTTC,15,TRBV12-3/TRBV12-4,many,TRBD2,TRBJ2-5
CASSESGTSGETQYF,TGCGCCAGCAGTGAGTCAGGGACTAGCGGGGAGACCCAGTACTTC,15,TRBV10-1,few,TRBD2,TRBJ2-5
CASSVATMFTNTGELFF,TGTGCCAGCAGCGTAGCTACTATGTTTACCAACACCGGGGAGCTGTTTTTT,17,TRBV9,.,.,TRBJ2-2
CASSFTRSINEQYF,TGTGCCAGCAGTTTTACCCGGAGTATCAACGAGCAGTACTTC,14,TRBV27,few,.,TRBJ2-7
CASSAQGPGYGYTF,TGTGCCAGCAGTGCACAGGGTCCTGGCTATGGCTACACCTTC,14,TRBV6-1,few,.,TRBJ1-2
CASSPSTGNTGELFF,TGCGCCAGCAGCCCGAGCACGGGCAACACCGGGGAGCTGTTTTTT,15,TRBV5-1,many,.,TRBJ2-2
CASSALTLPDTQYF,TGTGCCAGCAGTGCCCTTACGCTCCCGGATACGCAGTATTTT,14,TRBV2,.,.,TRBJ2-3
CASSLIVGQAYNEQFF,TGTGCCAGCAGCTTAATAGTGGGCCAGGCATACAATGAGCAGTTCTTC,16,TRBV7-8,many,.,TRBJ2-1
CASSPSDRGHGYTF,TGTGCCAGCAGCCCTTCGGACAGGGGGCATGGCTACACCTTC,14,TRBV7-9,many,TRBD1,TRBJ1-2
CASSQGWQSHNEQFF,TGCGCCAGCAGCCAAGGATGGCAGAGCCACAATGAGCAGTTCTTC,15,TRBV4-1,many,.,TRBJ2-1
CASSPGVGTTNYGYTF,TGTGCCAGCAGCCCTGGGGTGGGGACAACGAACTATGGCTACACCTTC,16,TRBV7-9,many,.,TRBJ1-2
CASSFLGTKGEQYF,TGTGCCAGCAGTTTTCTGGGGACTAAAGGCGAGCAGTACTTC,14,TRBV12-3/TRBV12-4,.,TRBD2,TRBJ2-7
CASGEGSYEQYF,TGCGCCAGCGGGGAGGGATCCTACGAGCAGTACTTC,12,TRBV10-2,many,TRBD2,TRBJ2-7
CASSDSSVAFF,TGTGCCAGCAGCGACAGTTCCGTAGCTTTCTTT,11,TRBV12-3/TRBV12-4,few,.,TRBJ1-1